This T cell receptor beta chain is from a study of tumor-infiltrating lymphocytes in primary liver carcinoma. Study overall: Each of the growths was stage T1-T3 N0M0, extending roughly 4.2 to 11 cm across.

The CDR3 sequence is 13 residues long. Germline-derived CDR1 and CDR2 are SGHAT and FQNNGV. Study-wide findings and caveats: Significantly larger top-250-clone fractions were found in tumors than in blood (p = 0.039).

As to this clonotype: Its target is unknown. Germline and junction disagree at one end, which may indicate a read error.

A primer matching the constant region was used to make TCR beta cDNA from 500 to 600 ng of total RNA. Library construction for TCR beta comprised three nested multiplex PCR rounds performed with slightly modified ARM-PCR. Investigators reported that the first two PCR rounds, at roughly 10 cycles each, used TRBV1-TRBV30 forward primers with a C-beta reverse primer. TCRdb processed the multiplex PCR reads anew with MiXCR; each CDR3 protein has one entry. The sample lists some 200,000 distinct CDR3 sequences, approximately 64% occurring once. Unsorted whole blood yielded blood RNA, and germline DNA was extracted as well.

The TCR comes from a woman aged 60 to 75 with primary liver carcinoma and hepatitis B virus infection. The specimen sequenced was peripheral blood. The V call is TRBV11-2, the J call TRBJ2-2; D may be TRBD2 (5 bases). The CDR3 bases are TGTGCCAGCGGCTTAGATAGGGCTGGGGAGTTGTTTTTT. Its protein is CASGLDRAGELFF.